The subject of this entry is one TCR beta chain. Its matching antigen is unknown. The sample is drawn from a study of CD8+ T cells in alopecia areata. Overall study context: Tofacitinib lasted 6 to 18 months, then 6 months off drug.

CDR1 is SQVTM, CDR2 ANQGSEA, per germline. Trimming at V came to 7 bases and at J to 9 bases, leaving 11 bases not matched to a gene. The CDR3 contains 14 residues. Reverse transcription of extracted RNA yielded cDNA, which provided the sequencing template. Using immunoSEQ multiplex PCR, the repertoire was profiled, and TCRdb retains in-frame clones only, with some absent. The data show 140,000 to 150,000 clones, with roughly 48% seen just once and roughly 6.8% held by the top ten. Study-level results: Researchers report lesional scalp, most notably alopecia totalis/universalis, outstripped normal scalp in clonality.

The source of this sequence is a human donor with alopecia areata. Sequencing was carried out using CD4+ T cells sorted from blood. The chain uses TRBV29-1 and TRBJ2-7; TRBD2 matches 14 bases. The chain's CDR3 is CSATGLAGAVSQYF. The DNA of the CDR3 is TGCAGCGCCACGGGACTAGCGGGAGCAGTGTCGCAGTACTTC.